These 12 T cell receptor beta chains originate from one sample sequenced in a study of T-cell reconstitution after alpha-beta-depleted transplantation in children. Preparation of the TCRbeta library was carried out with unique molecular identifiers. MiXCR was run by TCRdb on the PCR reads, yielding one entry per CDR3 protein. The sample carries 250,000 to 400,000 distinct CDR3 sequences, approximately 23% recorded once. The sample was PBMCs, mostly from graft donor cells, taken 180 days after TCRalphabeta/CD19-depleted stem cell transplant. Source of these receptors: a male patient younger than 18 who had a stem cell transplant for acute lymphoblastic leukemia, so the T cells may come from the graft donor.

The V call is TRBV20-1, the J call TRBJ1-1, with a possible D match to TRBD1 (5 bases). With 1 base removed from V and 7 bases from J, the gap between germline ends came to 13 bases. CDR1 is DFQATT and CDR2 is SNEGSKA in the germline V gene (reference sequence). There are 13 residues in the CDR3. The CDR3 DNA follows: TGCAGTGCTAGAGGTGCAGGGTCAGGTGAAGCTTTCTTT. It codes for CSARGAGSGEAFF.

Only a few counts were recorded for this clonotype. The chain has TRBV29-1 and TRBJ2-5; D ambiguous. Trimming cost V 6 bases and J 1 base, with 12 bases left between them. CDR1 and CDR2 (germline): SQVTM, ANQGSEA. CDR3 length: 13 amino acids. The DNA of the CDR3 is TGCAGCGTGAAACGCAGTTCCCAAGAGACCCAGTACTTC. Translation: CSVKRSSQETQYF.

In this sample, this clonotype turned up a few times. V gene TRBV5-1 combines with J gene TRBJ1-1, with TRBD1 as a possible D gene (5 bases). V was pared by 4 bases and J by 6 bases, with 10 bases between. This CDR3 contains 12 residues. Germline V gives CDR1 SGHRS, CDR2 YFSETQ. The CDR3 loop reads CASSPGRPEAFF. As DNA, the CDR3 is TGCGCCAGCAGCCCGGGGCGGCCTGAAGCTTTCTTT.

This clonotype was seen ten or more times. The genes are TRBV5-6 and TRBJ2-3, with D possibly being TRBD2 (6 bases). The CDR3 runs to 19 residues. With 2 bases removed from V and 2 bases from J, the gap between germline ends came to 24 bases. Germline values: CDR1 SGHDT, CDR2 YYEEEE. CDR3: CASSFFTSAGRLSTDTQYF. CDR3 DNA: TGTGCCAGCAGCTTCTTTACCTCGGCGGGACGGCTGTCCACAGATACGCAGTATTTT.

V and J are TRBV7-9 and TRBJ2-3; 8 nucleotides line up with TRBD2. The trim removed 2 bases at V and 5 bases at J, leaving 9 bases unmatched. The CDR3 sequence is 16 residues long. Germline CDR1 is SEHNR and CDR2 is FQNEAQ (reference sequence). The CDR3 DNA reads TGTGCCAGCAGCTTACTGAGCGGGAGTCCCCTAGATACGCAGTATTTT. Protein product: CASSLLSGSPLDTQYF.

This clonotype was found many times. The J gene is TRBJ2-4, the V gene TRBV3-1, with D possibly matching TRBD2 (6 bases). The CDR3 loop spans 16 amino acids. Germline CDR1 is LGHDT and CDR2 is YNNKEL (reference sequence). With 2 bases removed from V and 4 bases from J, the gap between germline ends came to 15 bases. The DNA of the CDR3 is TGTGCCAGCAGCCAACGGGACTCCTGGACGAAAAACATTCAGTACTTC. It translates to CASSQRDSWTKNIQYF. Variable domain in full (rest from reference TRBV3-1 and TRBJ2-4): DTAVSQTPKYLVTQMGNDKSIKCEQNLGHDTMYWYKQDSKKFLKIMFSYNNKELIINETVPNRFSPKSPDKAHLNLHINSLELGDSAVYFCASSQRDSWTKNIQYFGAGTRLSVL.

The rearrangement joins TRBV20-1 to TRBJ2-7; 7 nucleotides align to TRBD1. The CDR3 is made up of 14 amino acids. V dropped 1 base and J dropped 5; count of bases not matched to a gene: 8. The germline V gene has CDR1 DFQATT and CDR2 SNEGSKA (reference sequence). The CDR3 region has the DNA TGCAGTGCTAGAGTTGGACAGGTAGTCCACGAGCAGTACTTC. It specifies CSARVGQVVHEQYF.

This clonotype was observed at least ten times. The rearrangement joins TRBV10-3 to TRBJ2-7, with 7 bases identical to TRBD2. V lost 5 bases, J lost 6 bases, and 19 bases stayed unmatched. Germline CDR1 is ENHRY and CDR2 is SYGVKD. The length of the CDR3 is 17 residues. In nucleotides, the CDR3 is TGTGCCATCAGTTTTTGGGGGGAGGCGGGAGATGTGGGCGAGCAGTACTTC. This encodes CAISFWGEAGDVGEQYF.

The V call is TRBV10-3, the J call TRBJ2-7; 8 bases map to TRBD2. Germline lookup yields CDR1 ENHRY and CDR2 SYGVKD. V dropped 0 bases and J dropped 5; count of bases not matched to a gene: 12. The CDR3 consists of 17 residues. CDR3 protein: CAISESTRGLVPDEQYF. The CDR3, as DNA: TGTGCCATCAGTGAGTCGACTAGGGGACTAGTCCCCGACGAGCAGTACTTC.

This clonotype was detected only a few times. The V call is TRBV19, the J call TRBJ1-1, with D uncertain. This CDR3 has 15 residues. The germline V gene encodes CDR1 LNHDA and CDR2 SQIVND (reference sequence). The V and J ends lost 3 bases and 1 base respectively, with 12 bases between them. The CDR3 is CASSIRQETNTEAFF. CDR3 bases: TGTGCCAGTAGTATTCGTCAGGAGACGAACACTGAAGCTTTCTTT.

The V and J genes are TRBV20-1 and TRBJ2-1; weak D call: TRBD2 (5 bases). Germline CDR1 and CDR2: DFQATT and SNEGSKA (reference sequence). V gave up 2 bases and J gave up 5 bases, with 10 bases separating them. The CDR3 sequence is 13 residues long. The CDR3 reads CSARKRPNNEQFF. CDR3 DNA: TGCAGTGCTAGAAAGCGGCCTAACAATGAGCAGTTCTTC.

The chain recombines TRBV9 with TRBJ2-3; the match to TRBD2 covers 8 bases. Germline values: CDR1 SGDLS, CDR2 YYNGEE. This CDR3 region has 15 residues. Germline trimming cut 4 bases from V and 6 bases from J; bases unmatched to any gene: 10. Written as DNA, the CDR3 is TGTGCCAGCAGCACCCTGGGACTAGATGCCGATACGCAGTATTTT. Its translation: CASSTLGLDADTQYF.